Presented here are 32 T cell receptor beta chains from one specimen sequenced in a study of cytotoxic CD8 clonotypes in ibrutinib-treated CLL. The assay was immunoSEQ multiplex PCR, and TCRdb's table has in-frame clones only and misses some. The sample has fewer than 25,000 clones, about three quarters seen once. This material consisted of PBMCs, taken before ibrutinib treatment. The receptors come from a human donor with chronic lymphocytic leukemia.

CDR3 loop: CAWRGQATYNSPLHF. The CDR3 DNA follows: TGTGCCTGGAGGGGACAGGCGACCTATAATTCACCCCTCCACTTT. The chain combines TRBV30 with TRBJ1-6, with TRBD1 matching 8 bases. This CDR3 has 15 amino acids. Unmatched junction bases numbered 3, after V lost 3 bases and J lost 2 bases. Germline V gene lookup returns CDR1 GTSNPN and CDR2 SVGIG (reference sequence).

The CDR3 is CASSPLTNLDTQYF. In DNA, the CDR3 is TGTGCCAGCAGCCCGCTTACCAACTTGGATACGCAGTATTTT. The chain employs TRBV7-3 and TRBJ2-3, with D uncertain. The CDR3 sequence is 14 residues long. Trimming shortened V by 5 bases and J by 6 bases, and 15 bases separated the two germline ends. CDR1 SGHTA and CDR2 FQGTGA come from the germline V gene.

This clone was recorded once. This chain uses TRBV7-8 with TRBJ2-7; D is uncertain. Trimming stripped 5 bases from V and 3 bases from J, with 5 bases between. CDR1 is SGHVS and CDR2 is FQNEAQ in the germline V gene. The CDR3 loop spans 11 amino acids. In nucleotides, the CDR3 is TGTGCCAGCAGCGCCTACTACGAGCAGTACTTC. Its translation is CASSAYYEQYF.

The chain carries TRBV4-1 and TRBJ1-4; D is ambiguous. There are 16 residues in the CDR3. V was clipped by 1 base and J by 8 bases, with 17 bases between them. Germline assignment: CDR1 MGHRA and CDR2 YSYEKL. The CDR3 loop reads CASSQVALARDEKLFF. CDR3 bases: TGCGCCAGCAGCCAAGTGGCGCTGGCCCGAGACGAAAAACTGTTTTTT.

The chain links TRBV11-2 to TRBJ2-7, with 7 bases that match TRBD2. CDR3 length: 14 amino acids. J lost 2 bases, V lost 3 bases, and 4 bases had no gene match. Germline-derived CDR1 and CDR2 are SGHAT and FQNNGV. CDR3 coding DNA: TGTGCCAGCAGCTTTGGGGGAGGGGCCTACGAGCAGTACTTC. Protein sequence: CASSFGGGAYEQYF.

The rearrangement joins TRBV7-8 to TRBJ1-1; D is unresolved. The germline CDR1 and CDR2 sequences are SGHVS and FQNEAQ. Trimming took 7 bases from V and 11 from J, leaving 23 bases between them. The CDR3 covers 14 residues. The CDR3 here is CASMPRLTSLEAFF. Here the CDR3 DNA reads TGTGCCAGCATGCCCAGACTCACGAGTCTGGAGGCTTTCTTT.

The chain uses TRBV4-3 and TRBJ1-2; D ambiguous. Germline assignment: CDR1 LGHNA and CDR2 YSLEER. V shed 4 bases and J shed 2 bases, with 14 bases lying between them. The CDR3 is 15 residues long. The chain's CDR3 is CASSLQVGRNYGYTF. For the CDR3, the DNA is TGCGCCAGCAGCCTCCAAGTTGGACGGAACTATGGCTACACCTTC.

A word on this clone: The junction differs from germline at one of its ends, possibly a read error. V is TRBV7-2 and J is TRBJ2-1; D is ambiguous. The CDR3 sequence is 11 residues long. The germline CDR1 and CDR2 sequences are SGHTA and FQGNSA. The CDR3 sequence: CANSVMNEQFF. CDR3 DNA: TGTGCCAACAGCGTGATGAATGAGCAGTTCTTC. Variable domain in full (rest from reference TRBV7-2 and TRBJ2-1): GAGVSQSPSNKVTEKGKDVELRCDPISGHTALYWYRQSLGQGLEFLIYFQGNSAPDKSGLPSDRFSAERTGGSVSTLTIQRTQQEDSAVYLCANSVMNEQFFGPGTRLTVL.

The V call is TRBV6-6, the J call TRBJ2-7; TRBD1 or TRBD2 may be the D gene (5 bases each). The V end was cut by 7 bases, the J end by 6 bases, with 13 bases between. The CDR3 is made up of 12 amino acids. The germline gives CDR1 MNHNY, CDR2 SVGAGI (reference sequence). The CDR3 DNA reads as TGTGCCAGCAAAAAGGGACCGTCCGAGCAGTACTTC. Translation: CASKKGPSEQYF.

V usage is TRBV7-2 and J usage is TRBJ1-5; 7 bases align to TRBD1. The CDR3 length is 15 residues. Trimming took 1 base from V and 7 from J; bases not matched to a gene: 7. CDR1 and CDR2 (germline): SGHTA, FQGNSA. The CDR3 sequence: CASSLEAGGIQPQHF. The CDR3 DNA reads TGTGCCAGCAGCTTAGAGGCAGGGGGTATCCAGCCCCAGCATTTT.

This clone has just a few counts. The chain links TRBV30 to TRBJ1-3; D possibly corresponds to TRBD1 (6 bases). The CDR3 contains 12 residues. The ends were cut back, 5 bases at V and 4 bases at J, with 9 bases in the middle. Germline CDR1 and CDR2: GTSNPN and SVGIG (reference sequence). The DNA for the CDR3 is TGTGCCTGGGTCAGGGGAGGAAACACCATATATTTT. Its translation: CAWVRGGNTIYF.

The chain has TRBV28 and TRBJ2-3; D uncertain. This CDR3 spans 11 amino acids. Trimming left V 2 bases short and J 14 bases short, with 11 bases between. Germline CDR1 reads MDHEN; CDR2 reads SYDVKM. The DNA of the CDR3 is TGTGCCAGCAGTTTAGGCCCATCCGGGTATTTT. It codes for CASSLGPSGYF.

This clone is judged medium-sized. The V gene is TRBV5-4, the J gene TRBJ1-2, with D unclear. V gave up 2 bases and J gave up 5 bases, with 10 bases separating them. CDR1 SGHNT and CDR2 YYREEE come from the germline V gene (reference sequence). The CDR3 consists of 13 residues. This CDR3 is CASSFLTAYGYTF. The CDR3 DNA reads as TGTGCCAGCAGCTTCCTGACTGCATATGGCTACACCTTC.

The chain carries TRBV5-3 and TRBJ1-2, with 9 bases aligning to TRBD1. TRBV5-3 is an open reading frame, and its role is uncertain. CDR3 size: 15 residues. V dropped 3 bases and J dropped 7; count of bases not matched to a gene: 10. This CDR3 is CARSCWDRERIGYTF. Here the CDR3 DNA reads TGTGCCAGAAGCTGTTGGGACAGGGAAAGGATTGGCTACACCTTC.

This chain uses TRBV5-8 with TRBJ1-1; 8 nucleotides line up with TRBD1. The CDR3 covers 14 residues. Germline V gene lookup returns CDR1 SGHTS and CDR2 YDEGEE. Losses at the gene ends were 5 bases for V and 3 bases for J; bases not matched to a gene: 6. Here the CDR3 DNA reads TGTGCCAGCAGTAAACAGGGGGGGGACACTGAAGCTTTCTTT. It specifies CASSKQGGDTEAFF.

V is TRBV7-9 and J is TRBJ2-7; perhaps D is TRBD1 or TRBD2 (6 bases each). The V end lost 1 base, the J end lost 3 bases, and 13 bases lay between the germline ends. Germline lookup yields CDR1 SEHNR and CDR2 FQNEAQ (reference sequence). The CDR3 consists of 15 residues. This chain's CDR3 is CASSLDKQGLYEQYF. CDR3 DNA: TGTGCCAGCAGCTTAGATAAACAGGGACTCTACGAGCAGTACTTC.

V usage is TRBV2 and J usage is TRBJ2-7, with no clear D. This CDR3 comprises 13 residues. CDR1 SNHLY and CDR2 FYNNEI come from the germline V gene. Trimming removed 5 bases from V and 6 bases from J, with 14 bases in between. For the CDR3, the DNA is TGTGCCAGCAGTCCCATTGAGGTTGGCGAGCAGTACTTC. Its translation: CASSPIEVGEQYF.

This rearrangement joins TRBV9 to TRBJ2-5; 15 positions agree with TRBD2. The CDR3 consists of 16 residues. J gave up 4 bases and V 3 bases, and 4 bases lay outside the gene matches. The V gene's germline CDR1 is SGDLS and CDR2 YYNGEE. CDR3 DNA: TGTGCCAGCAGCGCTGGACTAGCGGGGGGGCCAGAGACCCAGTACTTC. Protein: CASSAGLAGGPETQYF.

This chain uses TRBV19 with TRBJ1-3; D is ambiguous. The CDR3 is 13 amino acids. CDR1 LNHDA and CDR2 SQIVND come from the germline V gene (reference sequence). Trimming pared 5 bases from V and 4 bases from J, leaving 9 bases between. CDR3 protein: CASSGRRGNTIYF. Written as DNA, the CDR3 is TGTGCCAGTAGTGGGCGGCGGGGAAACACCATATATTTT.

This clone was seen a handful of times. The rearrangement uses TRBV27 and TRBJ1-2; 7 bases map to TRBD1. The CDR3 is 13 amino acids. After removal of 7 bases from V and 6 bases from J, the junction contained 8 bases not matched to a gene. Germline lookup yields CDR1 MNHEY and CDR2 SMNVEV (reference sequence). This CDR3 is CASKNRDRDGYTF. Here the CDR3 DNA reads TGTGCCAGCAAAAACCGGGACAGAGATGGCTACACCTTC.

This sequence joins TRBV19 and TRBJ1-5; 9 bases map to TRBD1. Germline V gives CDR1 LNHDA, CDR2 SQIVND (reference sequence). Losses at the gene ends were 6 bases for V and 8 bases for J; bases not matched to a gene: 11. The CDR3 runs 15 residues. CDR3 in amino acids: CASSTPGQGWEPQHF. The CDR3 DNA sequence: TGTGCCAGTAGCACTCCGGGACAGGGTTGGGAGCCCCAGCATTTT.

This rearrangement joins TRBV7-2 to TRBJ1-1; 12 bases line up with TRBD1. The CDR3 consists of 17 residues. V was pared by 5 bases and J by 4 bases, with 11 bases of the junction left unmatched. Germline V gene lookup returns CDR1 SGHTA and CDR2 FQGNSA. The CDR3 reads CASSRRGQGARGTEAFF. CDR3 bases: TGTGCCAGCAGCCGACGGGGACAGGGGGCGCGGGGCACTGAAGCTTTCTTT. Looking up the rest from reference TRBV7-2 and TRBJ1-1 gives the full variable domain: GAGVSQSPSNKVTEKGKDVELRCDPISGHTALYWYRQSLGQGLEFLIYFQGNSAPDKSGLPSDRFSAERTGGSVSTLTIQRTQQEDSAVYLCASSRRGQGARGTEAFFGQGTRLTVV.

This rearrangement joins TRBV4-2 to TRBJ2-2; D is perhaps TRBD2 (6 bases). Germline CDR1 and CDR2: LGHNA and YNFKEQ. The CDR3 spans 15 residues. Trimming left V 0 bases short and J 5 bases short, with 10 bases between. CDR3 protein: CASSQDWSGTGELFF. The CDR3 region has the DNA TGTGCCAGCAGCCAAGATTGGAGCGGGACCGGGGAGCTGTTTTTT.

The J gene is TRBJ1-2, the V gene TRBV14, with 7 bases aligning to TRBD1. Germline values: CDR1 SGHDN, CDR2 FVKESK. Trimming took 2 bases from V and 7 from J; bases not matched to a gene: 4. The CDR3 contains 13 residues. The CDR3: CASSQLYRGGYTF. The CDR3 nucleotides read TGTGCCAGCAGCCAACTCTACAGGGGTGGCTACACCTTC.

The chain joins TRBV5-4 to TRBJ2-5, with D uncertain. V was cut by 3 bases and J by 5 bases, with 11 bases left in between. Germline assignment: CDR1 SGHNT and CDR2 YYREEE (reference sequence). The CDR3 contains 13 residues. The CDR3 loop is CASSSDGWETQYF. The CDR3 nucleotides read TGTGCCAGCAGCTCTGACGGGTGGGAGACCCAGTACTTC.

This rearrangement joins TRBV4-3 to TRBJ2-7; 7 positions match TRBD2. Germline trimming cut 1 base from V and 3 bases from J; bases unmatched to any gene: 27. The CDR3 has 22 amino acids. CDR1 and CDR2 (germline): LGHNA, YSLEER. CDR3 loop: CASSQGPVVAGIPRGIRYEQYF. CDR3 sequence (DNA): TGCGCCAGCAGCCAAGGCCCGGTAGTAGCGGGCATCCCCCGGGGAATACGCTACGAGCAGTACTTC.

V gene TRBV30 combines with J gene TRBJ1-1; D perhaps matches TRBD1 (5 bases). This CDR3 is built from 11 residues. Trimming left V 3 bases short and J 11 bases short, with 13 bases between. CDR1 is GTSNPN and CDR2 is SVGIG in the germline V gene (reference sequence). Here the CDR3 reads CAWRQGVGAFF. The CDR3 bases are TGTGCCTGGAGGCAGGGCGTCGGGGCTTTCTTT.

This chain joins TRBV25-1 and TRBJ2-7, with D possibly being TRBD1 or TRBD2 (6 bases each). Germline CDR1 is MGHDK and CDR2 is SYGVNS. This CDR3 is 15 amino acids long. The ends were cut back, 1 base at V and 2 bases at J, with 12 bases in the middle. The CDR3, as DNA: TGTGCCAGCAGTGAATTAGGGGGGAACGCCTACGAGCAGTACTTC. This gives the protein CASSELGGNAYEQYF.

The chain employs TRBV30 and TRBJ2-1; 8 positions match TRBD2. J gave up 7 bases and V 1 base, and 9 bases lay outside the gene matches. The CDR3 length is 15 residues. CDR1 is GTSNPN, CDR2 SVGIG, per germline (reference sequence). The CDR3 here is CAWSAYAGGRNEQFF. The CDR3 nucleotides read TGTGCCTGGAGTGCGTACGCGGGAGGTCGTAATGAGCAGTTCTTC.

In its sample, this clone is medium-sized. This sequence joins TRBV27 and TRBJ1-4; 7 nucleotides agree with TRBD1. Germline V gene sequence: CDR1 MNHEY, CDR2 SMNVEV (reference sequence). V was pared by 3 bases and J by 5 bases, with 6 bases of the junction left unmatched. This CDR3 has 15 amino acids. The CDR3 sequence is CASSFEGQLNEKLFF. In nucleotides, the CDR3 is TGTGCCAGCAGTTTTGAGGGACAGTTAAATGAAAAACTGTTTTTT.

The J gene is TRBJ1-2, the V gene TRBV10-2; D possibly corresponds to TRBD1 (5 bases). Germline lookup yields CDR1 WSHSY and CDR2 SAAADI. The CDR3 spans 11 residues. V shed 10 bases and J shed 9 bases, with 15 bases lying between them. In DNA form, the CDR3 reads TGCGCCACCAATCGAGGGGAAAGCTACACCTTC. It specifies CATNRGESYTF.

The rearrangement joins TRBV11-2 to TRBJ2-3; TRBD1 or TRBD2 may be the D gene (6 bases each). The V end lost 7 bases, the J end lost 4 bases, and 24 bases lay between the germline ends. Germline V gene sequence: CDR1 SGHAT, CDR2 FQNNGV. The CDR3 has 17 residues. The CDR3 DNA reads TGTGCCAGCACCCGTGGGGGCGCGGGGATGAGGGCAGATACGCAGTATTTT. Translated: CASTRGGAGMRADTQYF.